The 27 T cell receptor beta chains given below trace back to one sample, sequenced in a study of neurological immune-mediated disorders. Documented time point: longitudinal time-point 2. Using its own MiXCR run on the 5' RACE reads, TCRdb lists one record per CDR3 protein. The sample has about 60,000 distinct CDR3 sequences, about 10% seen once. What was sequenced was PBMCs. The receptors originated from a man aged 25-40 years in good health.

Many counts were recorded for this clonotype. The chain's CDR3 is CASSQDAASYEQYF. In DNA form, the CDR3 reads TGTGCCAGCAGCCAAGATGCAGCCTCCTACGAGCAGTACTTC. V and J are TRBV14 and TRBJ2-7; no clear D. Trimming took 0 bases from V and 0 from J, leaving 6 bases between them. The CDR3 sequence is 14 residues long. Germline V gives CDR1 SGHDN, CDR2 FVKESK. The variable domain in full, completed from reference TRBV14 and TRBJ2-7, reads EAGVTQFPSHSVIEKGQTVTLRCDPISGHDNLYWYRRVMGKEIKFLLHFVKESKQDESGMPNNRFLAERTGGTYSTLKVQPAELEDSGVYFCASSQDAASYEQYFGPGTRLTVT.

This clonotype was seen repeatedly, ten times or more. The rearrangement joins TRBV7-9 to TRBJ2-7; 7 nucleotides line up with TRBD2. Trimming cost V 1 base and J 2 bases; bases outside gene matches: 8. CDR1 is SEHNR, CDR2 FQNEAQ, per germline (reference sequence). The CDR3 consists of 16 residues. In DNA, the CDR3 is TGTGCCAGCAGCTTAGAGGGAGGGCTTCCTACCTACGAGCAGTACTTC. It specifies CASSLEGGLPTYEQYF.

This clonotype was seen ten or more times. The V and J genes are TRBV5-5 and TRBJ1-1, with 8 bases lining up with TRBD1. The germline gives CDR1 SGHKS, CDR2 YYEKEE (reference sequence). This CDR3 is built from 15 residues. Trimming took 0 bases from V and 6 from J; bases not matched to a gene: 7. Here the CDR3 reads CASSLESGTGPEAFF. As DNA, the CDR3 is TGTGCCAGCAGCTTGGAGAGTGGGACAGGCCCTGAAGCTTTCTTT. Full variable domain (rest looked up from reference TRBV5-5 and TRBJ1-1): DAGVTQSPTHLIKTRGQQVTLRCSPISGHKSVSWYQQVLGQGPQFIFQYYEKEERGRGNFPDRFSARQFPNYSSELNVNALLLGDSALYLCASSLESGTGPEAFFGQGTRLTVV.

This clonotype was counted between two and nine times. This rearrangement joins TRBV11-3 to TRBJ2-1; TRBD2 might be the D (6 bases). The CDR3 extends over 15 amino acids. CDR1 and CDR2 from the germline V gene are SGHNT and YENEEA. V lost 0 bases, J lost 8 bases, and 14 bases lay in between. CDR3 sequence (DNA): TGTGCCAGCAGCTTAGATAGCGGTCATCAATATGAGCAGTTCTTC. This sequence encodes CASSLDSGHQYEQFF.

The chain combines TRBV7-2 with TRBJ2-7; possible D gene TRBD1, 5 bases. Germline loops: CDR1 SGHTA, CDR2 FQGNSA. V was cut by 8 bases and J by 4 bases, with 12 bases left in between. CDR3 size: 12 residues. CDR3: CASGKPGYEQYF. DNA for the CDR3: TGTGCCAGCGGTAAGCCAGGGTACGAGCAGTACTTC.

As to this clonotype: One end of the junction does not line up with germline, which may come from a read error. The CDR3 bases are TGTGCCAGCAGCTCACTCAGGAGGGGCACTGAAGATTTCTTT. It translates to CASSSLRRGTEDFF. The chain joins TRBV7-8 to TRBJ1-1; tentative D call: TRBD1 (5 bases). Germline assignment: CDR1 SGHVS and CDR2 FQNEAQ. The CDR3 totals 14 residues.

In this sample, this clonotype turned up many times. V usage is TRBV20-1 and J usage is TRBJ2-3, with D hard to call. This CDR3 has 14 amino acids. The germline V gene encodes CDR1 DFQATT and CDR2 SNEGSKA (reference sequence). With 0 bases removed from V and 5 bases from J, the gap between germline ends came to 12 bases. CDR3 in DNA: TGCAGTGCTAGAGAGAGTAGGATCGGAGATACGCAGTATTTT. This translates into CSARESRIGDTQYF.

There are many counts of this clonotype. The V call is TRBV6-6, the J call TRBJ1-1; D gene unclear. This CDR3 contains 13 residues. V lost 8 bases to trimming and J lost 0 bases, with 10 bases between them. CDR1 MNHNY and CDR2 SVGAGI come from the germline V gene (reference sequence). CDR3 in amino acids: CASGSLMNTEAFF. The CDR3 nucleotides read TGTGCCAGCGGCAGCCTTATGAACACTGAAGCTTTCTTT.

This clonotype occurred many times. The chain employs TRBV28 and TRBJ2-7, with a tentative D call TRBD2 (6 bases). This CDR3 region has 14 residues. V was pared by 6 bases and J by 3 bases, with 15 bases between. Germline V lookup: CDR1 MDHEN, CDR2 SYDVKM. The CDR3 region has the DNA TGTGCCAGCAGCCAGCCCGAGGGAGGCTACGAGCAGTACTTC. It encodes CASSQPEGGYEQYF.

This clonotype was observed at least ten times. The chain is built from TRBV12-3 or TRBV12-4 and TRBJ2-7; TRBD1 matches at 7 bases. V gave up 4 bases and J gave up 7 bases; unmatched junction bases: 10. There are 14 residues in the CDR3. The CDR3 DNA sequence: TGTGCCAGCAGTTCCTTACCGGGACAGCCGGAGCAGTACTTC. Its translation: CASSSLPGQPEQYF.

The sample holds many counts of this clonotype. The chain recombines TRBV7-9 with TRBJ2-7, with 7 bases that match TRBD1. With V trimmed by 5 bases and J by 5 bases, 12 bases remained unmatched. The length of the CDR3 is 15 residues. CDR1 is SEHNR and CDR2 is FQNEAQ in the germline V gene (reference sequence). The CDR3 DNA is TGTGCCAGCAGCCCCCCCTTCCGACAGGGCGACGAGCAGTACTTC. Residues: CASSPPFRQGDEQYF.

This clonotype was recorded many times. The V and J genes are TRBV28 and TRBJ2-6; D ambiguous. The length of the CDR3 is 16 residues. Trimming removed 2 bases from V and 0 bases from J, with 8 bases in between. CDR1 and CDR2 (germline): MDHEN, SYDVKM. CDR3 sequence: CASSLSQLSGANVLTF. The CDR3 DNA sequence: TGTGCCAGCAGTTTAAGCCAGCTCTCTGGGGCCAACGTCCTGACTTTC.

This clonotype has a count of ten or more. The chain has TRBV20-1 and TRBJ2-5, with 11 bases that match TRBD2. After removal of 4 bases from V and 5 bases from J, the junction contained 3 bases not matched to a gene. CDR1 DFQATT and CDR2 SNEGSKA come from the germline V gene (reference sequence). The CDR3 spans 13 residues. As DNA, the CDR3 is TGCAGTGCTACTAGCGGGAGGTCGGAGACCCAGTACTTC. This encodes CSATSGRSETQYF.

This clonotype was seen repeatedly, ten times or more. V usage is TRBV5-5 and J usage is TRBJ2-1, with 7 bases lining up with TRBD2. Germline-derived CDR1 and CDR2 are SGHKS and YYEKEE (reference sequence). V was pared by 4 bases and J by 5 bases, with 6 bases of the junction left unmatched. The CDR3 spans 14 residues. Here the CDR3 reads CASSGGDSNNEQFF. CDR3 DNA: TGTGCCAGCAGCGGGGGGGATTCCAACAATGAGCAGTTCTTC.

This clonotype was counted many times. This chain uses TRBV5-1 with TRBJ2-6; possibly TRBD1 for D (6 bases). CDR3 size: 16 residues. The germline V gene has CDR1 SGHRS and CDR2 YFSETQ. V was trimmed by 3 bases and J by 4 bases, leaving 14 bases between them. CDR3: CASSSPGHLGANVLTF. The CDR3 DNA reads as TGCGCCAGCAGCTCCCCGGGACACCTGGGGGCCAACGTCCTGACTTTC.

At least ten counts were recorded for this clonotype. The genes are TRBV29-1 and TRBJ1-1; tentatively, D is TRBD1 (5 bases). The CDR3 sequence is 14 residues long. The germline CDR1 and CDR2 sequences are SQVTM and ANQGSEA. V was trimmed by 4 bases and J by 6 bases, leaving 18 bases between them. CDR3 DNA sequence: TGCAGCGTTGCAACCGGCCGGGGGACGTCTGAAGCTTTCTTT. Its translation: CSVATGRGTSEAFF.

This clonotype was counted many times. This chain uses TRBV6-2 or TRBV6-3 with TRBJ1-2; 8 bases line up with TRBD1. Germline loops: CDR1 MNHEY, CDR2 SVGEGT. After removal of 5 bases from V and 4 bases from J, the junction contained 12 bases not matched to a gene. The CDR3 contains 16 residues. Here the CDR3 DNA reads TGTGCCAGCAGTGACCCCGGGACAGGAGAGAGCTATGGCTACACCTTC. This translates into CASSDPGTGESYGYTF.

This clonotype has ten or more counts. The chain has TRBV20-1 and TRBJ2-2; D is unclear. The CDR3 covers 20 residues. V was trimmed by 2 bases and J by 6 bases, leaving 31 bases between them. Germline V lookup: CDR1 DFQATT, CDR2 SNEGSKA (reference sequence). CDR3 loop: CSARPHSYPALSARAGELFF. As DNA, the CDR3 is TGCAGTGCTAGACCCCATTCGTACCCGGCCCTATCCGCCCGTGCCGGGGAGCTGTTTTTT.

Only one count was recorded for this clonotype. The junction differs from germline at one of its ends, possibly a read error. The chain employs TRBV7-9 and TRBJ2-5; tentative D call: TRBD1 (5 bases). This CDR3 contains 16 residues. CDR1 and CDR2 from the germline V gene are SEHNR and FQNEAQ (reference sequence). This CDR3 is CVSSLEGGRVGETQYF. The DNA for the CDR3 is TGTGTCAGCAGCTTAGAAGGTGGCAGGGTAGGAGAGACCCAGTACTTC.

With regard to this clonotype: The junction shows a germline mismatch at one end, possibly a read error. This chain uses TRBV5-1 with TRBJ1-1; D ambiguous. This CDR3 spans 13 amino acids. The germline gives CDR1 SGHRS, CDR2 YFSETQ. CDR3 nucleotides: TGCACCAGCAGCTTGTGGGAGGGCACTGAAGCTTTCTTT. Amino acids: CTSSLWEGTEAFF.

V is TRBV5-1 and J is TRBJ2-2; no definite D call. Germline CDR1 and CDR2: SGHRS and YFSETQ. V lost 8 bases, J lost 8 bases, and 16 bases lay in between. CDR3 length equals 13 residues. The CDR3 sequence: CASSPARVGELFF. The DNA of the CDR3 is TGCGCCAGTAGCCCCGCAAGGGTGGGGGAGCTGTTTTTT.

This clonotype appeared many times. The CDR3 DNA reads as TGTGCCAGCAGTATGCGTCGGGACAGCATTTATGAAGCTTTCTTT. This gives the protein CASSMRRDSIYEAFF. V is TRBV27 and J is TRBJ1-1, with 7 positions matching TRBD1. Germline loops: CDR1 MNHEY, CDR2 SMNVEV (reference sequence). The junction had 13 bases not matched to a gene; V was cut back by 5 bases and J by 7 bases. The CDR3 has 15 amino acids.

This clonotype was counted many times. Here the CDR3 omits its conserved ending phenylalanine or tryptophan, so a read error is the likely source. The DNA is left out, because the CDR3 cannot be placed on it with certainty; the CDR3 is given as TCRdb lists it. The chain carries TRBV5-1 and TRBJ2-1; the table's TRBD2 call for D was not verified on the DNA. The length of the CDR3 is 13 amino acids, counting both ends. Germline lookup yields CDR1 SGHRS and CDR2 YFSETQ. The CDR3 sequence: CASSGTSGRPQVL.

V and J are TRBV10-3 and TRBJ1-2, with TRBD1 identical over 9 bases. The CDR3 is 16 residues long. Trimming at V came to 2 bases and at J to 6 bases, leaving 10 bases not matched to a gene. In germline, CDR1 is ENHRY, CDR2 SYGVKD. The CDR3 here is CAISETYTGGVNGYTF. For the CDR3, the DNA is TGTGCCATCAGTGAGACCTATACAGGGGGCGTGAATGGCTACACCTTC.

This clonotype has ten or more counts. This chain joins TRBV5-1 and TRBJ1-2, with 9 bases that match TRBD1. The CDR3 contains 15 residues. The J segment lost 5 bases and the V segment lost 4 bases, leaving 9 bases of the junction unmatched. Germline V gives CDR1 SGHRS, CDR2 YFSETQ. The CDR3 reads CASSGTDRGEYGYTF. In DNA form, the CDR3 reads TGCGCCAGCAGCGGGACCGACAGGGGGGAATATGGCTACACCTTC. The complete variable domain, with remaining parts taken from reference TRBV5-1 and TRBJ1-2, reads KAGVTQTPRYLIKTRGQQVTLSCSPISGHRSVSWYQQTPGQGLQFLFEYFSETQRNKGNFPGRFSGRQFSNSRSEMNVSTLELGDSALYLCASSGTDRGEYGYTFGSGTRLTVV.

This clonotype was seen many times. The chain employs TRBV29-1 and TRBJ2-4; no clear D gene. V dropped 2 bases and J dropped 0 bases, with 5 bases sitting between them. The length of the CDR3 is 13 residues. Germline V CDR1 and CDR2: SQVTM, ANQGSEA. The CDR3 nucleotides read TGCAGCGTTGAAAGGATAGCCAAAAACATTCAGTACTTC. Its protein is CSVERIAKNIQYF.

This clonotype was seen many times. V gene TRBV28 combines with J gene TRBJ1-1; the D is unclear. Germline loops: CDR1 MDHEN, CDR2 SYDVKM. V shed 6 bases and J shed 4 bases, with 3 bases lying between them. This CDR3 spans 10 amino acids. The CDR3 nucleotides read TGTGCCAGCAGCAGCACTGAAGCTTTCTTT. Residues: CASSSTEAFF.